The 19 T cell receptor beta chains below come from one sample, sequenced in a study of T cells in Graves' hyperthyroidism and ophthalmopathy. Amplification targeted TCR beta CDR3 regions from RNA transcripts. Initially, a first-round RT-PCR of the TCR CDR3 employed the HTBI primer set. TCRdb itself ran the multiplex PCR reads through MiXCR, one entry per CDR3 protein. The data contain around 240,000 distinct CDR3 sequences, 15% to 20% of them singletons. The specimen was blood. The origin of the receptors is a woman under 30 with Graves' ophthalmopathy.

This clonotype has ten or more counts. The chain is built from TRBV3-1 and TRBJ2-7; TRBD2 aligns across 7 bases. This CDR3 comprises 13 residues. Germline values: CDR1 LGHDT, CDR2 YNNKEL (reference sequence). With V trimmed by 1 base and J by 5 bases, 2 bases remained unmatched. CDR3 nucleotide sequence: TGTGCCAGCAGCCAAGTCCGGGGGGACGAGCAGTACTTC. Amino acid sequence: CASSQVRGDEQYF.

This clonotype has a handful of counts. CDR3 amino acids: CASSLNVGSTEAFF. CDR3 nucleotide sequence: TGTGCCAGCAGCTTAAATGTGGGGAGCACTGAAGCTTTCTTT. The chain couples TRBV7-3 to TRBJ1-1; D is uncertain. Germline CDR1 SGHTA, CDR2 FQGTGA. This CDR3 region has 14 residues. The V end was cut by 1 base, the J end by 4 bases, with 10 bases between.

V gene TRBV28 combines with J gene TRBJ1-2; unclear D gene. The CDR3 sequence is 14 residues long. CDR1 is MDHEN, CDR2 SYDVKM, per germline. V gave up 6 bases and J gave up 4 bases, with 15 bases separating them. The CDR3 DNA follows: TGTGCCAGCAGCCGTGGACGGCTGGGCTATGGCTACACCTTC. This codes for CASSRGRLGYGYTF.

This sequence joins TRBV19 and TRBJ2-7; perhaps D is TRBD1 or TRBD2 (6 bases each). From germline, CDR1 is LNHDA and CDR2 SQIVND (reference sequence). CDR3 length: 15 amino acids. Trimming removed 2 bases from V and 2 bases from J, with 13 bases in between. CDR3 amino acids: CASSISQGRTYEQYF. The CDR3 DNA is TGTGCCAGTAGTATATCCCAGGGGAGGACCTACGAGCAGTACTTC.

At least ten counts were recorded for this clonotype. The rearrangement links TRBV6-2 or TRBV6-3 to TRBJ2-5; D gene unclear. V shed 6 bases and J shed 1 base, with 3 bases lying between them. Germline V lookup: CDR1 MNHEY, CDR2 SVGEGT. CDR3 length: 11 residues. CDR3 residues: CASRRQETQYF. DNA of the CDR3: TGTGCCAGCAGACGCCAAGAGACCCAGTACTTC.

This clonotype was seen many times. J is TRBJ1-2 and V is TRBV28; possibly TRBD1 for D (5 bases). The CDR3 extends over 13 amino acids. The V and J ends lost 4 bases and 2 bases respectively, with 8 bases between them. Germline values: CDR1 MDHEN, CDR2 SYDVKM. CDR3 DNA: TGTGCCAGCAGTTACGGACAAAACTATGGCTACACCTTC. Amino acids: CASSYGQNYGYTF.

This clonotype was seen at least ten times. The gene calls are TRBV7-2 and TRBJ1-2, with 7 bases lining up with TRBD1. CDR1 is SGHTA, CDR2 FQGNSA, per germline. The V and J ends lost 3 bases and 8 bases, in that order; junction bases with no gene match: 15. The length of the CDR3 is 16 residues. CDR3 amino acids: CASSFDSKGALRGYTF. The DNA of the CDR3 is TGTGCCAGCAGCTTCGATTCCAAGGGGGCTTTAAGGGGCTACACCTTC.

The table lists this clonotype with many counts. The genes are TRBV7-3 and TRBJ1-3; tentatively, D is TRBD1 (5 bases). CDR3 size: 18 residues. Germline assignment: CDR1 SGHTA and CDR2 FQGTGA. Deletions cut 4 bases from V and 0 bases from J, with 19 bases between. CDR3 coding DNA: TGTGCCAGCAGCTCCCAATGCGGGACCGTGAGCTCTGGAAACACCATATATTTT. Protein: CASSSQCGTVSSGNTIYF.

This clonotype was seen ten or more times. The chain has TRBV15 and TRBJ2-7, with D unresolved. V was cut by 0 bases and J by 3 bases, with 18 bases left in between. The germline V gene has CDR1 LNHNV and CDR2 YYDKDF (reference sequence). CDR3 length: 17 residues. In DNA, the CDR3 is TGTGCCACCAGCAGAGATCTTCGGACGGCGAGTGGCTACGAGCAGTACTTC. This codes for CATSRDLRTASGYEQYF. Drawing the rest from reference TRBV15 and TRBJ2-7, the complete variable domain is DAMVIQNPRYQVTQFGKPVTLSCSQTLNHNVMYWYQQKSSQAPKLLFHYYDKDFNNEADTPDNFQSRRPNTSFCFLDIRSPGLGDTAMYLCATSRDLRTASGYEQYFGPGTRLTVT.

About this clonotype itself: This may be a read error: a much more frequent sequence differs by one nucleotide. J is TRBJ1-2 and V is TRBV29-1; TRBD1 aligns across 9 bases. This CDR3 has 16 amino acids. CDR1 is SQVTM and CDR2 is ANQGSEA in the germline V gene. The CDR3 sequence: CSVSKFRQGGNYGYAF. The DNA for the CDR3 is TGCAGCGTTTCCAAGTTCCGACAGGGGGGAAACTATGGCTACGCCTTC.

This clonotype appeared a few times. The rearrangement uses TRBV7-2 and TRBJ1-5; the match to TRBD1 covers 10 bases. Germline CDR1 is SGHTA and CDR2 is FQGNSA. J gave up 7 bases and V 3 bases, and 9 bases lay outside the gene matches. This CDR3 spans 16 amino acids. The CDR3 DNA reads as TGTGCCAGCAGCTTCTGGACAGGGGGAAGTCGGCAGCCCCAGCATTTT. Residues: CASSFWTGGSRQPQHF.

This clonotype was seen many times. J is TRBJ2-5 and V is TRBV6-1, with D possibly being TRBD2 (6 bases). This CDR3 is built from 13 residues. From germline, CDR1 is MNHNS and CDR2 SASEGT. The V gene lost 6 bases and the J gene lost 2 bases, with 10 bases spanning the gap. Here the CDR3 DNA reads TGTGCCAGCAGGCGGGGCCAGCAAGAGACCCAGTACTTC. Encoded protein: CASRRGQQETQYF.

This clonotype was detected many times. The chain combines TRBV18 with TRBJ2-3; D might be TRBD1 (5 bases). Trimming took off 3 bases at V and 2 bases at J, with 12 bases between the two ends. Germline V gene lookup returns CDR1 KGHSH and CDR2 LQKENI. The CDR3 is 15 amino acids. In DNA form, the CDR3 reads TGTGCCAGCTCACCGTTACAGGCTACCACAGATACGCAGTATTTT. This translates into CASSPLQATTDTQYF. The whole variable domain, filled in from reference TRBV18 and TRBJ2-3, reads NAGVMQNPRHLVRRRGQEARLRCSPMKGHSHVYWYRQLPEEGLKFMVYLQKENIIDESGMPKERFSAEFPKEGPSILRIQQVVRGDSAAYFCASSPLQATTDTQYFGPGTRLTVL.

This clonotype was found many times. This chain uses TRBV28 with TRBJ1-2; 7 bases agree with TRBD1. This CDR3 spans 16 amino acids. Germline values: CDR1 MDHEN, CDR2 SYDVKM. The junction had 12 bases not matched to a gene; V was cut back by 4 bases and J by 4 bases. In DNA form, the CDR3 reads TGTGCCAGCAGTTCCCCCGCGGCAGGGGGGATCTATGGCTACACCTTC. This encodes CASSSPAAGGIYGYTF.

The CDR3 DNA reads as TGCAGTGCTAGCCCAGACAGGGAGAATCAGCCCCAGCATTTT. The encoded protein is CSASPDRENQPQHF. The J gene is TRBJ1-5, the V gene TRBV20-1; 7 bases line up with TRBD1. The germline CDR1 and CDR2 sequences are DFQATT and SNEGSKA (reference sequence). This CDR3 contains 14 residues. Trimming cost V 3 bases and J 4 bases; bases outside gene matches: 6.

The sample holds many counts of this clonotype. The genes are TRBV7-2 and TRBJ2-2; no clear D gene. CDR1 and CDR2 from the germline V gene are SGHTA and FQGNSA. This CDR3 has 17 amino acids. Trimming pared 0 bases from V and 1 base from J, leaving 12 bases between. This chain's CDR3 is CASSLATAAMNTGELFF. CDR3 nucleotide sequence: TGTGCCAGCAGCTTAGCGACGGCAGCAATGAACACCGGGGAGCTGTTTTTT.

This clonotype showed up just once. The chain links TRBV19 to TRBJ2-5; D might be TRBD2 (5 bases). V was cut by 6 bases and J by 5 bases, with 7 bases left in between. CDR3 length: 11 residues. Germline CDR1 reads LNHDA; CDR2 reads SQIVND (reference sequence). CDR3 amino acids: CASRWEETQYF. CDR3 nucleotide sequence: TGTGCCAGTAGATGGGAGGAGACCCAGTACTTC.

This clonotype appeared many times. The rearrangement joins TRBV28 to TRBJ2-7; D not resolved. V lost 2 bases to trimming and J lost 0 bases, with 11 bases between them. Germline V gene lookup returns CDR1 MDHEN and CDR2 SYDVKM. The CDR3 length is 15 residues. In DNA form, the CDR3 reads TGTGCCAGCAGTTTACCCGTTTTTGGCTCCTACGAGCAGTACTTC. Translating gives CASSLPVFGSYEQYF.

CDR3 DNA: TGTGCCAGCAGCACCGGGGCCACTAGCGGGAGTCAAGAGACCCAGTACTTC. It codes for CASSTGATSGSQETQYF. The chain combines TRBV9 with TRBJ2-5; 11 nucleotides agree with TRBD2. This CDR3 contains 17 residues. V was pared by 4 bases and J by 2 bases, with 10 bases of the junction left unmatched. Per the germline V gene, CDR1 is SGDLS and CDR2 is YYNGEE. Filled out from reference TRBV9 and TRBJ2-5, the complete variable domain reads DSGVTQTPKHLITATGQRVTLRCSPRSGDLSVYWYQQSLDQGLQFLIQYYNGEERAKGNILERFSAQQFPDLHSELNLSSLELGDSALYFCASSTGATSGSQETQYFGPGTRLLVL.